One sample yielded the 29 T cell receptor beta chains listed below, sequenced in a study of blood T cell repertoires in COVID-19. Libraries were prepared by immunoSEQ multiplex PCR; TCRdb keeps only in-frame clonotypes and omits some of them. The sample comprises 95,000 to 110,000 clones, roughly 84% of which are singletons, and 10% to 15% rests with the top ten. The sample taken for sequencing was peripheral blood. These receptor sequences come from a human donor in a cohort sampled during active or convalescent COVID-19.

J is TRBJ2-7 and V is TRBV11-2; D gene ambiguous. CDR1 is SGHAT, CDR2 FQNNGV, per germline. Trimming removed 2 bases at V and 0 bases at J, with 8 bases between. The CDR3 is 14 amino acids. CDR3 region: CASSLSTGSYEQYF. The CDR3 DNA sequence: TGTGCCAGCAGCTTATCAACCGGCTCCTACGAGCAGTACTTC.

V is TRBV7-9 and J is TRBJ2-5; 8 bases are shared with TRBD2. Germline lookup yields CDR1 SEHNR and CDR2 FQNEAQ (reference sequence). Trimming at V came to 5 bases and at J to 4 bases, leaving 9 bases not matched to a gene. CDR3 length: 15 residues. This CDR3 is CASSHSGGVGETQYF. The CDR3 DNA reads TGTGCCAGCAGCCATTCGGGAGGGGTTGGAGAGACCCAGTACTTC.

This chain uses TRBV15 with TRBJ2-3; 9 bases match TRBD1. Per germline, CDR1 LNHNV and CDR2 YYDKDF (reference sequence). The CDR3 covers 15 residues. J was trimmed by 1 base and V by 3 bases; bases with no gene match: 2. CDR3 sequence (DNA): TGTGCCACCAGCAGTCGGACAGGGGGCACAGATACGCAGTATTTT. Residues: CATSSRTGGTDTQYF.

The chain recombines TRBV30 with TRBJ1-5; weak D call: TRBD1 (6 bases). Trimming shortened V by 1 base and J by 3 bases, and 10 bases separated the two germline ends. CDR1 is GTSNPN, CDR2 SVGIG, per germline (reference sequence). The CDR3 loop spans 14 amino acids. The CDR3 protein is CAWSATGYNQPQHF. CDR3 coding DNA: TGTGCCTGGAGTGCAACAGGGTACAATCAGCCCCAGCATTTT.

In this sample, this clone turned up once. V usage is TRBV7-2 and J usage is TRBJ2-1, with TRBD2 identical over 7 bases. The V gene's germline CDR1 is SGHTA and CDR2 FQGNSA. The CDR3 consists of 16 residues. V trimming: 1 base; J trimming: 5 bases; junction bases outside the gene matches: 8. The CDR3 DNA follows: TGTGCCAGCAGCTTAGGGGGCCCGGGAGGCGACAATGAGCAGTTCTTC. This sequence encodes CASSLGGPGGDNEQFF.

The rearrangement uses TRBV18 and TRBJ1-3, with TRBD1 matching over 7 bases. This CDR3 contains 15 residues. CDR1 is KGHSH and CDR2 is LQKENI in the germline V gene. V dropped 6 bases and J dropped 4; count of bases not matched to a gene: 9. The CDR3 DNA is TGTGCCAGCTCGACAGAGGGGGCGCCAGGAAACACCATATATTTT. Residues: CASSTEGAPGNTIYF.

The J gene is TRBJ2-7, the V gene TRBV5-5; D might be TRBD1 (6 bases). V shed 1 base and J shed 13 bases, with 15 bases lying between them. The germline gives CDR1 SGHKS, CDR2 YYEKEE (reference sequence). This CDR3 is 12 amino acids long. The CDR3 nucleotides read TGTGCCAGCAGCTTGTCCGGGACACTGGGATACTTC. Its protein is CASSLSGTLGYF.

The chain uses TRBV11-2 and TRBJ1-5, with D tentatively TRBD1 (5 bases). The V end was cut by 1 base, the J end by 4 bases, with 5 bases between. The CDR3 contains 13 residues. In germline, CDR1 is SGHAT, CDR2 FQNNGV. The CDR3 nucleotides read TGTGCCAGCAGCTTAGGGACAAATCAGCCCCAGCATTTT. It translates to CASSLGTNQPQHF. Using reference TRBV11-2 and TRBJ1-5 for the parts outside the CDR3, the full variable domain is EAGVAQSPRYKIIEKRQSVAFWCNPISGHATLYWYQQILGQGPKLLIQFQNNGVVDDSQLPKDRFSAERLKGVDSTLKIQPAKLEDSAVYLCASSLGTNQPQHFGDGTRLSIL.

V is TRBV30 and J is TRBJ2-5; D might be TRBD1 (6 bases). The CDR3 sequence is 15 residues long. The germline V gene encodes CDR1 GTSNPN and CDR2 SVGIG (reference sequence). The V end lost 3 bases, the J end lost 1 base, and 15 bases lay between the germline ends. CDR3 nucleotides: TGTGCCTGGAGCCAAGCGACAGGCCCCCAAGAGACCCAGTACTTC. Translation gives CAWSQATGPQETQYF.

The chain combines TRBV7-3 with TRBJ2-5, with 8 bases identical to TRBD1. Germline V lookup: CDR1 SGHTA, CDR2 FQGTGA. J was trimmed by 1 base and V by 3 bases; bases with no gene match: 4. CDR3 size: 15 residues. CDR3 in amino acids: CASSLSGGFQETQYF. CDR3 DNA: TGTGCCAGCAGCTTGTCAGGGGGCTTCCAAGAGACCCAGTACTTC. Drawing the rest from reference TRBV7-3 and TRBJ2-5, the complete variable domain is GAGVSQTPSNKVTEKGKYVELRCDPISGHTALYWYRQSLGQGPEFLIYFQGTGAADDSGLPNDRFFAVRPEGSVSTLKIQRTERGDSAVYLCASSLSGGFQETQYFGPGTRLLVL.

The rearrangement uses TRBV5-4 and TRBJ2-5; TRBD2 matches at 13 bases. CDR1 and CDR2 (germline): SGHNT, YYREEE (reference sequence). The length of the CDR3 is 16 residues. The J segment lost 2 bases and the V segment lost 4 bases, leaving 5 bases of the junction unmatched. CDR3 in amino acids: CASSPGLAGPQETQYF. The CDR3 nucleotides read TGTGCCAGCAGCCCGGGACTAGCGGGGCCTCAAGAGACCCAGTACTTC.

The CDR3 bases are TGTGCCAGCAAAGGCCTGACAGGGGGCGACCACACCATATATTTT. This codes for CASKGLTGGDHTIYF. The V call is TRBV27, the J call TRBJ1-3, with 10 bases identical to TRBD1. The V and J ends lost 7 bases and 8 bases, in that order; junction bases with no gene match: 11. This CDR3 comprises 15 residues. Per germline, CDR1 MNHEY and CDR2 SMNVEV (reference sequence).

V and J are TRBV19 and TRBJ2-5, with D uncertain. CDR1 is LNHDA, CDR2 SQIVND, per germline (reference sequence). V lost 3 bases to trimming and J lost 5 bases, with 10 bases between them. The CDR3 length is 13 residues. The CDR3: CASSIFVRETQYF. DNA for the CDR3: TGTGCCAGTAGTATTTTTGTCAGGGAGACCCAGTACTTC.

This chain links TRBV4-2 with TRBJ2-1, with a possible D match to TRBD1 (7 bases). The CDR3 spans 16 residues. V lost 0 bases to trimming and J lost 9 bases, with 18 bases between them. Germline V gene lookup returns CDR1 LGHNA and CDR2 YNFKEQ. The CDR3: CASSQEVEGAQVEQFF. CDR3 DNA: TGTGCCAGCAGCCAAGAAGTGGAGGGGGCGCAGGTTGAGCAGTTCTTC.

The V gene is TRBV11-3, the J gene TRBJ2-1, with 7 bases fitting TRBD2. The CDR3 extends over 15 amino acids. Germline loops: CDR1 SGHNT, CDR2 YENEEA. With 4 bases clipped from V and 5 bases from J, the junction kept 8 bases outside the gene matches. CDR3 residues: CASSSNSGRNNEQFF. The CDR3 coding sequence is TGTGCCAGCAGCTCCAATAGCGGGCGGAACAATGAGCAGTTCTTC.

The chain employs TRBV7-2 and TRBJ1-2; D might be TRBD1 (5 bases). Germline-derived CDR1 and CDR2 are SGHTA and FQGNSA. V dropped 3 bases and J dropped 3 bases, with 8 bases sitting between them. CDR3 size: 13 residues. CDR3 amino acids: CASSLTVYYGYTF. CDR3 in DNA: TGTGCCAGCAGCTTGACAGTATACTATGGCTACACCTTC.

This clone was seen more than once but under ten times. DNA for the CDR3: TGTGCCTGGAGTGTACCGGATTCACCCCTCCACTTT. Its translation: CAWSVPDSPLHF. This chain uses TRBV30 with TRBJ1-6, with D uncertain. Trimming took off 0 bases at V and 8 bases at J, with 5 bases between the two ends. The length of the CDR3 is 12 residues. Germline lookup yields CDR1 GTSNPN and CDR2 SVGIG (reference sequence).

J is TRBJ2-5 and V is TRBV7-2; TRBD2 is a possible D gene (5 bases). CDR1 is SGHTA and CDR2 is FQGNSA in the germline V gene. The CDR3 sequence is 16 residues long. Trimming cost V 5 bases and J 5 bases, with 21 bases left between them. The CDR3 here is CASSQHEGFIWETQYF. The CDR3 DNA reads TGTGCCAGCAGCCAGCATGAGGGATTCATCTGGGAGACCCAGTACTTC.

The V and J genes are TRBV11-2 and TRBJ2-1, with TRBD2 identical over 11 bases. Germline V gives CDR1 SGHAT, CDR2 FQNNGV. The CDR3 is 15 amino acids. J lost 12 bases, V lost 3 bases, and 10 bases had no gene match. In nucleotides, the CDR3 is TGTGCCAGCAGCTTGAATGTAGCGGGGGGGCAGACGCAGTTCTTC. Amino acid sequence: CASSLNVAGGQTQFF.

J is TRBJ2-3 and V is TRBV11-2; weak D call: TRBD2 (6 bases). V was shortened by 0 bases and J by 0 bases, with 10 bases between the two germline ends. Per germline, CDR1 SGHAT and CDR2 FQNNGV. This CDR3 has 16 amino acids. The DNA for the CDR3 is TGTGCCAGCAGCTTAGATGCGGGGAGTAGCACAGATACGCAGTATTTT. Encoded protein: CASSLDAGSSTDTQYF.

The V and J genes are TRBV5-1 and TRBJ2-3; TRBD1 matches 12 bases. Trimming cost V 6 bases and J 6 bases; bases outside gene matches: 5. CDR1 and CDR2 (germline): SGHRS, YFSETQ. The CDR3 length is 14 residues. In nucleotides, the CDR3 is TGCGCCAGCAAGGGGACAGGGGGCTTGGATACGCAGTATTTT. Amino acids: CASKGTGGLDTQYF.

The chain couples TRBV6-5 to TRBJ1-2; 8 nucleotides agree with TRBD1. The CDR3 has 15 residues. Unmatched junction bases numbered 7, after V lost 2 bases and J lost 5 bases. Looked up from germline, CDR1 is MNHEY and CDR2 is SVGAGI. The CDR3: CASSYTRTGRYGYTF. In DNA form, the CDR3 reads TGTGCCAGCAGTTACACAAGGACAGGGAGGTATGGCTACACCTTC.

This clone was seen ten or more times. V usage is TRBV5-5 and J usage is TRBJ2-7; TRBD1 is a possible D gene (6 bases). Germline lookup yields CDR1 SGHKS and CDR2 YYEKEE (reference sequence). CDR3 length: 13 residues. V was pared by 4 bases and J by 5 bases, with 13 bases between. The CDR3 reads CASSHTGINEQYF. DNA of the CDR3: TGTGCCAGCAGCCATACAGGGATCAACGAGCAGTACTTC. Filled out from reference TRBV5-5 and TRBJ2-7, the complete variable domain reads DAGVTQSPTHLIKTRGQQVTLRCSPISGHKSVSWYQQVLGQGPQFIFQYYEKEERGRGNFPDRFSARQFPNYSSELNVNALLLGDSALYLCASSHTGINEQYFGPGTRLTVT.

This chain joins TRBV3-1 (or the pseudogene TRBV3-2) and TRBJ2-3, with 10 positions matching TRBD2. The CDR3 totals 15 residues. Germline lookup yields CDR1 LGHDT and CDR2 YNNKEL (reference sequence). V was clipped by 7 bases and J by 3 bases; unmatched bases: 7. The CDR3 sequence is CASTHRTSGTDTQYF. As DNA, the CDR3 is TGTGCCAGCACCCATAGGACTAGCGGTACAGATACGCAGTATTTT.

The J gene is TRBJ1-2, the V gene TRBV3-1 (or the pseudogene TRBV3-2), with 7 positions matching TRBD1. The CDR3 loop spans 15 amino acids. With 0 bases clipped from V and 7 bases from J, the junction kept 8 bases outside the gene matches. The germline gives CDR1 LGHDT, CDR2 YNNKEL (reference sequence). The CDR3 protein is CASSQDATGYGGYTF. The DNA of the CDR3 is TGTGCCAGCAGCCAAGACGCGACAGGGTACGGTGGCTACACCTTC.

This clone was seen more than once but under ten times. The chain joins TRBV27 to TRBJ1-6; D unclear. Germline V gene sequence: CDR1 MNHEY, CDR2 SMNVEV (reference sequence). Deletions cut 4 bases from V and 5 bases from J, with 9 bases between. The CDR3 runs to 14 residues. The CDR3 sequence: CASSSYQDNSPLHF. In DNA, the CDR3 is TGTGCCAGCAGTTCCTACCAAGATAATTCACCCCTCCACTTT.

This rearrangement joins TRBV6-1 to TRBJ1-4; 9 nucleotides line up with TRBD1. The germline CDR1 and CDR2 sequences are MNHNS and SASEGT. Trimming took 1 base from V and 7 from J; bases not matched to a gene: 1. The CDR3 sequence is 14 residues long. In DNA form, the CDR3 reads TGTGCCAGCAGTGAAGGGACAGGGGTTGAAAAACTGTTTTTT. The encoded protein is CASSEGTGVEKLFF.

V is TRBV5-5 and J is TRBJ2-7, with D possibly matching TRBD1 (6 bases). Trimming left V 0 bases short and J 3 bases short, with 13 bases between. CDR3 length: 15 residues. Per germline, CDR1 SGHKS and CDR2 YYEKEE (reference sequence). For the CDR3, the DNA is TGTGCCAGCAGCTTGGTGGGGGTACAGGGCTACGAGCAGTACTTC. This codes for CASSLVGVQGYEQYF.

The chain employs TRBV6-2 or TRBV6-3 and TRBJ2-3; D is uncertain. V was pared by 5 bases and J by 6 bases, with 9 bases between. Germline loops: CDR1 MNHEY, CDR2 SVGEGT. The CDR3 runs 12 residues. The CDR3 DNA follows: TGTGCCAGCAGTATCAGGCAGGATACGCAGTATTTT. Translating it yields CASSIRQDTQYF.